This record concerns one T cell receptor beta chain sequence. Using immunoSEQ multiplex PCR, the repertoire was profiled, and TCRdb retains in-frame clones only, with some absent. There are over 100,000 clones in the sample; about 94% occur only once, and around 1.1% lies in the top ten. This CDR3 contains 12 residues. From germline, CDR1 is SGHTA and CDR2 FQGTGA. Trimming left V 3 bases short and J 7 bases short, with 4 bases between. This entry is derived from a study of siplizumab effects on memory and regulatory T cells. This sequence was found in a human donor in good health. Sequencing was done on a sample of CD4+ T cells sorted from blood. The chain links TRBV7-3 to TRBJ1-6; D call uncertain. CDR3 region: CASSLGNSPLHF. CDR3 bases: TGTGCCAGCAGCTTGGGGAATTCACCCCTCCACTTT.